The 13 T cell receptor beta chains listed next were all sequenced from one sample in a study of blood T cell repertoires in COVID-19. Method: immunoSEQ multiplex PCR; TCRdb's copy keeps in-frame clones and lacks some. The sample has around 180,000 clones; about 87% are singletons. Sequenced sample: peripheral blood. The receptors originated from a man in his sixties with acute or convalescent COVID-19.

This clone showed up just a few times. The chain couples TRBV19 to TRBJ1-1; D gene uncertain. The germline V gene has CDR1 LNHDA and CDR2 SQIVND (reference sequence). The V end lost 8 bases, the J end lost 0 bases, and 7 bases lay between the germline ends. The CDR3 spans 12 residues. CDR3 bases: TGTGCCAGTCGGTTTATGAACACTGAAGCTTTCTTT. Its translation: CASRFMNTEAFF.

This rearrangement joins TRBV12-3 or TRBV12-4 to TRBJ1-2; 8 nucleotides agree with TRBD1. J was trimmed by 5 bases and V by 5 bases; bases with no gene match: 1. CDR3 length: 12 residues. The CDR3 nucleotides read TGTGCCAGCAGTAGGACAGGGTATGGCTACACCTTC. Translation: CASSRTGYGYTF.

The V call is TRBV19, the J call TRBJ1-1; perhaps TRBD1 as D (6 bases). Deletions cut 4 bases from V and 4 bases from J, with 10 bases between. The CDR3 is made up of 13 amino acids. Germline CDR1 LNHDA, CDR2 SQIVND (reference sequence). CDR3 sequence reads: CASSKGVFTEAFF. The CDR3 coding sequence is TGTGCCAGTAGTAAGGGGGTTTTCACTGAAGCTTTCTTT.

J is TRBJ1-4 and V is TRBV30, with D possibly matching TRBD1 (6 bases). The V end was cut by 3 bases, the J end by 6 bases, with 17 bases between. Looked up from germline, CDR1 is GTSNPN and CDR2 is SVGIG (reference sequence). The CDR3 extends over 15 amino acids. This CDR3 reads CAWRPRGGRDEKLFF. In DNA form, the CDR3 reads TGTGCCTGGAGGCCTAGGGGGGGCAGGGATGAAAAACTGTTTTTT.

This sequence joins TRBV5-6 and TRBJ1-1; D is ambiguous. CDR1 SGHDT and CDR2 YYEEEE come from the germline V gene. V shed 2 bases and J shed 4 bases, with 9 bases lying between them. The CDR3 is 13 amino acids. The DNA for the CDR3 is TGTGCCAGCAGCTTTTCGCGGCGCACTGAAGCTTTCTTT. Protein: CASSFSRRTEAFF.

The chain uses TRBV4-3 and TRBJ2-1; D is unresolved. Germline CDR1 LGHNA, CDR2 YSLEER. There are 15 residues in the CDR3. V lost 4 bases to trimming and J lost 4 bases, with 14 bases between them. DNA for the CDR3: TGCGCCAGCAGCCCTTCCTGGGCAGCTTACAATGAGCAGTTCTTC. As protein: CASSPSWAAYNEQFF.

This clone was found once. The chain is built from TRBV5-5 and TRBJ1-4, with D maybe TRBD1 (5 bases). CDR1 is SGHKS, CDR2 YYEKEE, per germline (reference sequence). V lost 0 bases and J lost 8, with 8 bases in between. The CDR3 totals 13 residues. CDR3: CASSLGGTEKLFF. The CDR3 DNA is TGTGCCAGCAGCTTGGGGGGCACGGAAAAACTGTTTTTT.

The CDR3 is CASSLFAGAHGNTIYF. The CDR3, as DNA: TGTGCCAGCAGCTTATTCGCAGGGGCGCACGGAAACACCATATATTTT. The chain has TRBV11-3 and TRBJ1-3, with D possibly being TRBD1 (6 bases). This CDR3 region has 16 residues. V lost 2 bases, J lost 4 bases, and 15 bases lay in between. In germline, CDR1 is SGHNT, CDR2 YENEEA. Using reference TRBV11-3 and TRBJ1-3 for the parts outside the CDR3, the full variable domain is EAGVVQSPRYKIIEKKQPVAFWCNPISGHNTLYWYLQNLGQGPELLIRYENEEAVDDSQLPKDRFSAERLKGVDSTLKIQPAELGDSAVYLCASSLFAGAHGNTIYFGEGSWLTVV.

This chain links TRBV5-6 with TRBJ2-7; 10 positions match TRBD2. J gave up 3 bases and V 6 bases, and 12 bases lay outside the gene matches. CDR1 is SGHDT and CDR2 is YYEEEE in the germline V gene. There are 16 residues in the CDR3. CDR3 loop: CASTPGKGTSDYEQYF. CDR3 sequence (DNA): TGTGCCAGCACCCCGGGGAAAGGGACTAGCGACTACGAGCAGTACTTC.

This clone was seen a few times. The chain couples TRBV6-5 to TRBJ2-7; the match to TRBD1 covers 10 bases. The J segment lost 3 bases and the V segment lost 6 bases, leaving 8 bases of the junction unmatched. This CDR3 has 15 residues. The V gene's germline CDR1 is MNHEY and CDR2 SVGAGI. The CDR3 here is CASSSPGTGVYEQYF. In DNA, the CDR3 is TGTGCCAGCAGCTCACCCGGGACAGGGGTCTACGAGCAGTACTTC.

This clone was seen a single time. This chain connects TRBV7-3 to TRBJ2-6; D remains unclear. Germline V gene sequence: CDR1 SGHTA, CDR2 FQGTGA. The CDR3 consists of 16 residues. V was cut by 1 base and J by 0 bases, with 7 bases left in between. The CDR3 nucleotides are TGTGCCAGCAGCTTAATAGCCGGCTCTGGGGCCAACGTCCTGACTTTC. It yields the protein CASSLIAGSGANVLTF.

This clone appeared a few times. V gene TRBV18 combines with J gene TRBJ1-2; no firm D call. There are 13 residues in the CDR3. Trimming left V 3 bases short and J 11 bases short, with 16 bases between. Germline V gives CDR1 KGHSH, CDR2 LQKENI. The CDR3: CASSPVPGSEYTF. CDR3 DNA sequence: TGTGCCAGCTCACCCGTCCCGGGATCGGAGTACACCTTC.

The rearrangement joins TRBV6-2 or TRBV6-3 to TRBJ1-1; tentatively, D is TRBD1 (6 bases). With 5 bases removed from V and 7 bases from J, the gap between germline ends came to 8 bases. The CDR3 is 11 residues long. The germline gives CDR1 MNHEY, CDR2 SVGEGT. This CDR3 reads CASSRDIEAFF. The CDR3 DNA reads TGTGCCAGCAGTCGGGACATTGAAGCTTTCTTT.